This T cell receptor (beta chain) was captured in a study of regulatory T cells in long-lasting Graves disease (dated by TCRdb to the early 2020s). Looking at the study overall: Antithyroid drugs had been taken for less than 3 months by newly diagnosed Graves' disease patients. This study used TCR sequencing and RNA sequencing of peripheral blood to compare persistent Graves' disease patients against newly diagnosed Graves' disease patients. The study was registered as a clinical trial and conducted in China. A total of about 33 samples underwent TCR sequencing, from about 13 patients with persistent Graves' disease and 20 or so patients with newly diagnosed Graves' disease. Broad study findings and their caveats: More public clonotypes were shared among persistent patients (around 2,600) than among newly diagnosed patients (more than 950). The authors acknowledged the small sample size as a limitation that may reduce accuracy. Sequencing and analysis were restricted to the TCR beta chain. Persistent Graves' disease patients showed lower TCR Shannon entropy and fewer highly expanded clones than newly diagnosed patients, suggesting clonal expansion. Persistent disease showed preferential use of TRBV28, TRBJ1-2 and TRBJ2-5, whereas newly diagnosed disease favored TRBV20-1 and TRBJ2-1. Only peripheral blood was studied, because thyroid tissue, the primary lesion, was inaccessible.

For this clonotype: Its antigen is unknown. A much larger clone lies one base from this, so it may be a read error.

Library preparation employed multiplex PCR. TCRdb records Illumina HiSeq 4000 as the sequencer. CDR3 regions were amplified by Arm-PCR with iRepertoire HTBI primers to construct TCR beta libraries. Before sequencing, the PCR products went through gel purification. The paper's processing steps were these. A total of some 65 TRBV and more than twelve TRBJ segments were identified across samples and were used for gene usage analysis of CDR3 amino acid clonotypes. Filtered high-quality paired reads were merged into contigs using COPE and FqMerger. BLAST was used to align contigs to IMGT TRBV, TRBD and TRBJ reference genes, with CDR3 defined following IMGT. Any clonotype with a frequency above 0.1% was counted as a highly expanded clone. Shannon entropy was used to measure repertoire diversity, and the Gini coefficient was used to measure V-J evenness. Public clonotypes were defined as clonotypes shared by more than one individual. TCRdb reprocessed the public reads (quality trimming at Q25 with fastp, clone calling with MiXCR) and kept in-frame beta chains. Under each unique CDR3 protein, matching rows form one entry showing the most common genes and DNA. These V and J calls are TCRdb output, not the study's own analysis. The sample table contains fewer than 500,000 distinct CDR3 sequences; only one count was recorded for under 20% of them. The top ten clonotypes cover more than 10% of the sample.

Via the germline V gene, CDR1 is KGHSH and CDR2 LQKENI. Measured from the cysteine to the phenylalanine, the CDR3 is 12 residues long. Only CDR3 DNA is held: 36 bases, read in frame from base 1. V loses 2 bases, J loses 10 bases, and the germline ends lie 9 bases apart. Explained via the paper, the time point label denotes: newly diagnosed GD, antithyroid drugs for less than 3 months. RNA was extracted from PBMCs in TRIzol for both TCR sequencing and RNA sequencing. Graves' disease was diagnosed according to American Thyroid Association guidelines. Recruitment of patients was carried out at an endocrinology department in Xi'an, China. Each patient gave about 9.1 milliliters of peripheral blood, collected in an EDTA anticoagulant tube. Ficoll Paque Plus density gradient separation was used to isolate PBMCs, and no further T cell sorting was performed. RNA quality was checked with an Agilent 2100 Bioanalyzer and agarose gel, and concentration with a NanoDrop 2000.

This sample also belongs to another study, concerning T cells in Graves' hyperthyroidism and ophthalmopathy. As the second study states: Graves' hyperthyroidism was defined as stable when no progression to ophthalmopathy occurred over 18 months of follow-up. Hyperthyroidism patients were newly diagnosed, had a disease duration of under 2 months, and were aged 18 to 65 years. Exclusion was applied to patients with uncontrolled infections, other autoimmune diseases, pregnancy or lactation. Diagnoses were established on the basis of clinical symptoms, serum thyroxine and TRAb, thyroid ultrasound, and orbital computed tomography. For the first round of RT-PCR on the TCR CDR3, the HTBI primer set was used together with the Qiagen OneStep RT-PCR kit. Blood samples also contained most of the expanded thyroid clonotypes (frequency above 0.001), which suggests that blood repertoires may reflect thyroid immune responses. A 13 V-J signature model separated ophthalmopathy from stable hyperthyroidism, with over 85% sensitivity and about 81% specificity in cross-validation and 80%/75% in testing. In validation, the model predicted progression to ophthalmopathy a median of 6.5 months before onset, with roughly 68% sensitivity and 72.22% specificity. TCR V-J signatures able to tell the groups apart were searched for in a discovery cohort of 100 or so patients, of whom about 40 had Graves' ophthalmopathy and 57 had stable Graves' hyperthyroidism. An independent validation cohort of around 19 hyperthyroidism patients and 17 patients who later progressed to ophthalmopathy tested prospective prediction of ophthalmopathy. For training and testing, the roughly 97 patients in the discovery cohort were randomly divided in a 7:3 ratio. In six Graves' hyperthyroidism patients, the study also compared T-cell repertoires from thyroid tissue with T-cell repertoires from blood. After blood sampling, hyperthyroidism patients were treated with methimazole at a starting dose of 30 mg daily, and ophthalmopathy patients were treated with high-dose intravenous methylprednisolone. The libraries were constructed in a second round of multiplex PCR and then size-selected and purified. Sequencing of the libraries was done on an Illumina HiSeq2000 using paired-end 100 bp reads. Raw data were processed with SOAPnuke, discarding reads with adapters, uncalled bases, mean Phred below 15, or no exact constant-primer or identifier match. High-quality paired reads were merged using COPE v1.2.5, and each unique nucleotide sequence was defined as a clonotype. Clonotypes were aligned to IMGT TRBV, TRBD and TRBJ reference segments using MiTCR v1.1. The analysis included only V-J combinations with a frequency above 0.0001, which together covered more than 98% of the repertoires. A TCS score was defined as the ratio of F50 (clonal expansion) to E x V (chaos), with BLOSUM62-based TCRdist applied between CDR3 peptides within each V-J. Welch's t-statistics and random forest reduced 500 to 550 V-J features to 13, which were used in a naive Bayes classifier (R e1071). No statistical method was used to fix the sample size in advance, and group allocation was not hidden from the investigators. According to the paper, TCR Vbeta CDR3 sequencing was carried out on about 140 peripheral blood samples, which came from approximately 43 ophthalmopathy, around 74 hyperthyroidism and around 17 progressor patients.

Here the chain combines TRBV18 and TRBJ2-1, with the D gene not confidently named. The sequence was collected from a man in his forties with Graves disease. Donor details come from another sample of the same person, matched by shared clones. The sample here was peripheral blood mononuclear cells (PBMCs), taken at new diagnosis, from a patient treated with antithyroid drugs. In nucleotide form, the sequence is TGTGCCAGCTCACCATTCGGTTCCGAGCAGTTCTTC. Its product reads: CASSPFGSEQFF.